Sequencing of this T cell receptor beta chain was carried out in a study of blood T cells in healthy people across ages. The use of a sample-barcoded 5' primer and a J-beta primer mix characterized a second PCR of about 7 to 12 cycles. In TCRdb, the 5' RACE reads were re-called with MiXCR into one record per CDR3 protein. The sample carries 650,000 to 800,000 distinct CDR3 sequences, about 42% recorded once. V was clipped by 2 bases and J by 6 bases, with 13 bases between them. Germline V lookup: CDR1 SGHTA, CDR2 FQGTGA. The CDR3 extends over 15 amino acids. This chain joins TRBV7-3 and TRBJ2-2, with D perhaps TRBD1 or TRBD2 (5 bases each). The sequence came from a man in his sixties in good health. Material: blood. CDR3 protein: CASSLFGGAAGELFF. As DNA, the CDR3 is TGTGCCAGCAGCTTATTTGGGGGTGCGGCCGGGGAGCTGTTTTTT.